The next 15 T cell receptor beta chains were all read from a single sample in a study of T-cell memory formation after mild COVID-19. TCRdb reanalysed the 5' RACE reads using MiXCR and keeps one entry per CDR3 protein. Here the sample spans 350,000 or so distinct CDR3 sequences, 10% to 15% being singletons. The specimen was PBMCs or a T cell subset sorted from them (not recorded which). The receptor set was obtained from a man aged 18 to 30 who had mild COVID-19 (a few samples of this study predate the infection). Cell type and time point are not known.

This clonotype has more than one count but fewer than ten. The chain recombines TRBV4-3 with TRBJ2-2; TRBD1 might be the D (5 bases). Germline CDR1 LGHNA, CDR2 YSLEER. V lost 4 bases to trimming and J lost 4 bases, with 16 bases between them. The CDR3 is 16 amino acids. The CDR3 is CASSRELRGATGELFF. As DNA, the CDR3 is TGCGCCAGCAGCCGAGAACTAAGGGGTGCCACCGGGGAGCTGTTTTTT.

The chain carries TRBV7-3 and TRBJ2-1, with 8 bases lining up with TRBD2. The CDR3 loop spans 13 amino acids. V lost 5 bases to trimming and J lost 15 bases; unmatched junction nucleotides: 12. Per germline, CDR1 SGHTA and CDR2 FQGTGA. CDR3 coding DNA: TGTGCCAGCAGCCAAACCCGCCGGGGGGGGTGGTTCTTC. Amino acids: CASSQTRRGGWFF.

The V and J genes are TRBV20-1 and TRBJ2-5; 8 bases map to TRBD2. V lost 3 bases to trimming and J lost 0 bases; unmatched junction nucleotides: 3. This CDR3 region has 14 residues. Per germline, CDR1 DFQATT and CDR2 SNEGSKA (reference sequence). DNA for the CDR3: TGCAGTGCTAGTGAGCGGGGGTACCAAGAGACCCAGTACTTC. Translation: CSASERGYQETQYF.

The chain uses TRBV6-2 or TRBV6-3 and TRBJ2-7; either TRBD1 or TRBD2 may fit D (6 bases each). Trimming cost V 0 bases and J 9 bases, with 18 bases left between them. This CDR3 contains 15 residues. Per the germline V gene, CDR1 is MNHEY and CDR2 is SVGEGT. The CDR3 protein is CASSYSSGALGGQYF. CDR3 DNA: TGTGCCAGCAGTTACTCGTCGGGGGCCCTGGGGGGGCAGTACTTC.

This clonotype was seen a handful of times. The chain links TRBV20-1 to TRBJ2-7; 9 nucleotides agree with TRBD2. Germline-derived CDR1 and CDR2 are DFQATT and SNEGSKA (reference sequence). V lost 6 bases to trimming and J lost 2 bases; unmatched junction nucleotides: 11. This CDR3 has 15 amino acids. CDR3 coding DNA: TGCAGTGCAAGGAGGGGCGCTAGCGGGGCCTACGAGCAGTACTTC. It codes for CSARRGASGAYEQYF.

This clonotype was detected many times. The gene calls are TRBV5-6 and TRBJ1-2; D ambiguous. This CDR3 region has 12 residues. Trimming removed 0 bases at V and 7 bases at J, with 7 bases between. The germline gives CDR1 SGHDT, CDR2 YYEEEE. DNA for the CDR3: TGTGCCAGCAGCTTGGATATACGTGGCTACACCTTC. Translation gives CASSLDIRGYTF.

This clonotype has a handful of counts. The rearrangement uses TRBV6-5 and TRBJ2-3; D is ambiguous. CDR1 is MNHEY and CDR2 is SVGAGI in the germline V gene. The germline V and J ends were trimmed by 7 bases and 4 bases, with 6 bases remaining between them. The CDR3 has 11 amino acids. The CDR3 region is CASTRADTQYF. In DNA, the CDR3 is TGTGCCAGCACCCGTGCAGATACGCAGTATTTT.

A word on this clonotype: As the CDR3 is not closed by the conserved phenylalanine or tryptophan, this likely results from a read error. This sequence joins TRBV20-1 and TRBJ1-2, with D uncertain. Trimming took off 6 bases at V and 4 bases at J, with 15 bases between the two ends. Per the germline V gene, CDR1 is DFQATT and CDR2 is SNEGSKA (reference sequence). This CDR3 region has 13 residues. The CDR3 sequence is CSAYLIHSYGYTL. CDR3 bases: TGCAGTGCCTACCTCATTCATAGCTATGGCTACACCTTA.

In this sample, this clonotype turned up a few times. The chain carries TRBV18 and TRBJ1-1; D is perhaps TRBD1 (5 bases). The V end was cut by 3 bases, the J end by 4 bases, with 15 bases between. This CDR3 has 15 residues. CDR1 KGHSH and CDR2 LQKENI come from the germline V gene. CDR3 DNA: TGTGCCAGCTCACCCCCTACGGGGGGGAGCACTGAAGCTTTCTTT. Residues: CASSPPTGGSTEAFF.

This rearrangement joins TRBV6-5 to TRBJ2-5; 7 nucleotides align to TRBD2. From germline, CDR1 is MNHEY and CDR2 SVGAGI. This CDR3 has 12 amino acids. The trim removed 8 bases at V and 2 bases at J, leaving 2 bases unmatched. The CDR3 DNA follows: TGTGCCAGCGGGGGGGGGCAAGAGACCCAGTACTTC. Protein: CASGGGQETQYF.

As regards this clonotype: A much larger clone lies one base from this, so it may be a read error. This chain uses TRBV7-2 with TRBJ2-3, with 8 bases matching TRBD2. Germline lookup yields CDR1 SGHTA and CDR2 FQGNSA. The CDR3 contains 15 residues. CDR3 coding DNA: TGTGCCAGCAGCAATAGCGGGGCCCGCACAGATCCGCAGTATTTT. Encoded protein: CASSNSGARTDPQYF.

This clonotype occurred a few times. This chain joins TRBV6-1 and TRBJ2-1; 8 bases agree with TRBD2. Trimming took 2 bases from V and 4 from J; bases not matched to a gene: 4. The CDR3 contains 15 residues. In germline, CDR1 is MNHNS, CDR2 SASEGT. CDR3 sequence: CASSENSGGYNEQFF. CDR3 sequence (DNA): TGTGCCAGCAGTGAAAACAGCGGGGGATACAATGAGCAGTTCTTC.

The chain employs TRBV7-2 and TRBJ2-5; D possibly matches TRBD1 or TRBD2 (6 bases each). Germline V CDR1 and CDR2: SGHTA, FQGNSA. Trimming took 3 bases from V and 2 from J, leaving 10 bases between them. This CDR3 is built from 14 residues. CDR3 sequence reads: CASSFGGPQETQYF. In DNA, the CDR3 is TGTGCCAGCAGCTTTGGGGGGCCTCAAGAGACCCAGTACTTC.

This clonotype was found many times. The genes are TRBV4-2 and TRBJ2-2; no firm D call. The V and J ends lost 1 base and 5 bases respectively, with 8 bases between them. Looked up from germline, CDR1 is LGHNA and CDR2 is YNFKEQ. The CDR3 covers 14 residues. Here the CDR3 reads CASSQVGETGELFF. Here the CDR3 DNA reads TGTGCCAGCAGCCAAGTTGGCGAGACCGGGGAGCTGTTTTTT.

V and J are TRBV5-5 and TRBJ2-7, with D hard to call. The CDR3 is 14 amino acids. Trimming stripped 2 bases from V and 2 bases from J, with 11 bases between. Germline values: CDR1 SGHKS, CDR2 YYEKEE (reference sequence). The CDR3 DNA reads as TGTGCCAGCAGCTTTCGGGTTGTTGCCTACGAGCAGTACTTC. It yields the protein CASSFRVVAYEQYF.